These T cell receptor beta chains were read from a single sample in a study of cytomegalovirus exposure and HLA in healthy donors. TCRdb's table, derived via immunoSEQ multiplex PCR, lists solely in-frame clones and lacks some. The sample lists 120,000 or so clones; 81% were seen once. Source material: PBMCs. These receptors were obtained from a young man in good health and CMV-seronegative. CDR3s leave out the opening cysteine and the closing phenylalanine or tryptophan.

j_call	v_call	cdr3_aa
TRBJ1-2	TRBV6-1	ASRSLGGLDYGYT
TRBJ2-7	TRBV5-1	ASSGGGGTGEHEQY
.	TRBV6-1	ASTRDSLFYEQY
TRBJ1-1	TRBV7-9	SSSRVNTEAF
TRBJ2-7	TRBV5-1	ASSLRGDSLYEQY
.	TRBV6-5	ASTHHYEQY
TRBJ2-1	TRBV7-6	ASSSGLAGLSSYNEQF
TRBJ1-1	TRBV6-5	ASTFRAGTGSEAF
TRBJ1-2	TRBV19	ASSAQTGNYGYT
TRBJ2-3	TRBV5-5	ASSSPLAGGLDTQY
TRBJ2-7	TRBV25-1	ASSEYGLGDRVPYEQY
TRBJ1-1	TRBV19	ASSIGGGRTEAF
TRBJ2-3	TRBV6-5	ASSENTDTQY
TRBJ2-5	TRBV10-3	AISSVAGEQETQY
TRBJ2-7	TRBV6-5	ASSYRTGTGGEQY
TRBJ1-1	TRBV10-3	AISESTVDHEAF
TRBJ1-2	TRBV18	ASSLATGDPGDGYT
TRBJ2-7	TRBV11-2	ASSLDGGAYEQY
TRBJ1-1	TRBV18	ASSPTRNTEAF
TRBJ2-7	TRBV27	ASSRQRTGALYEQY
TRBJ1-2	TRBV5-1	ASSPEVRETLNYGYT
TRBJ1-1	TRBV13	ASSRSPPRQGADTEAF
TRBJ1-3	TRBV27	ASSRDPAGGTIY
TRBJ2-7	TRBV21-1	ASSKFGSYEQY
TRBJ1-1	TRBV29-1	SVYETEAF
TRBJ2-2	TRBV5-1	ASSTYQGAGELF
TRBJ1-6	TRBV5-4	ASSSALGDSPLH
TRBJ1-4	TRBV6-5	ASSREGATEKLF
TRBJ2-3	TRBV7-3	ASSQSPGTRGYTQY
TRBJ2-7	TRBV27	ASSFGGGSYEQY
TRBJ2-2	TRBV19	ASIRGPSTGELF
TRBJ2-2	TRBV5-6	ASSPMNTGELF
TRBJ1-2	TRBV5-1	ASSLLDSTLNYGYT
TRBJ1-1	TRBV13	ASSLGDRANTEAF
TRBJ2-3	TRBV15	ATSRDRKGRETDTQY
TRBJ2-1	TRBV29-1	SAIGGSFYNEQF
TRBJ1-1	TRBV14	ASRRTAYTEAF
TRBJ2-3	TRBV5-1	ASTPTAGAKGTDTQY
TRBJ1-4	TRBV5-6	ASSLVGTVDEKLF
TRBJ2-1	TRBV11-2	ASSTNLGQSYNEQF
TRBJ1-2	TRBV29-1	SVEPKDRGANYGYT
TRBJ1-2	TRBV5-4	ASSFGGGKDGYT
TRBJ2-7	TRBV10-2	VSSDLGQGIGEQY
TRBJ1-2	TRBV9	ASSLSRDYGYT
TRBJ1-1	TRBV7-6	ASSLSSLVDRLPREAF
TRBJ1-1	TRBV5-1	ASSLDRGNTEAF
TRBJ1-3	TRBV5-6	ASSLRPGRSGLSGNTIY